This T cell receptor (beta chain) was documented in a study of shared clonotypes between healthy human individuals. Study-level information: Per-donor plates numbered three CD4 naive, three CD4 memory, two CD8 naive and one CD8 memory.

CDR3 length: 15 amino acids. V was pared by 1 base and J by 7 bases, with 11 bases between. CDR1 is SGHVS and CDR2 is FQNEAQ in the germline V gene. DNA at roughly 0.2 ug, roughly 30,000 T cell genomes, went into sorted-subset replicate PCRs. In the original analysis: Filtering differed because ImmunoSEQ produced junction-only sequences that carried no quality scores. Measured with immunoSEQ multiplex PCR; TCRdb has only the in-frame clones, and not every one. V and J calls and clone size come straight from that table; D and trimming were deduced from the DNA. The table lists 2.5 million or so clones, about 92% of them singletons.

This receptor was identified in a man between 18 and 35 years old in good health. V and J are TRBV7-8 and TRBJ1-6; perhaps TRBD1 as D (5 bases). Specimen: naive CD4+ T cells sorted from blood. Subset meaning: CD45RA+ positively selected. For the CDR3, the DNA is TGTGCCAGCAGCTTAGGGAGGGACCCAAATTCACCCCTCCACTTT. It encodes CASSLGRDPNSPLHF.